This TCR beta chain was profiled in a study of T cells in Graves' hyperthyroidism and ophthalmopathy. V gave up 3 bases and J gave up 1 base, with 9 bases separating them. CDR1 DFQATT and CDR2 SNEGSKA come from the germline V gene (reference sequence). The CDR3 length is 13 residues. Graves' hyperthyroidism qualified as stable when ophthalmopathy did not progress within 18 months. Reasons for excluding patients were uncontrolled infection, other autoimmune disease, pregnancy or lactation. TCR beta CDR3 regions were amplified from RNA transcripts. HTBI primers were employed in a first-round RT-PCR of the TCR CDR3. TCRdb itself ran the multiplex PCR reads through MiXCR, one entry per CDR3 protein. The data contain around 620,000 distinct CDR3 sequences, about 17% of them singletons. This clonotype was observed a handful of times.

The source material was blood. The chain recombines TRBV20-1 with TRBJ1-1; unclear D gene. This receptor was taken from a woman in her 30s with Graves' hyperthyroidism. CDR3 in DNA: TGCAGTGCTAGGCAAACAGAGAACACTGAAGCTTTCTTT. It yields the protein CSARQTENTEAFF.